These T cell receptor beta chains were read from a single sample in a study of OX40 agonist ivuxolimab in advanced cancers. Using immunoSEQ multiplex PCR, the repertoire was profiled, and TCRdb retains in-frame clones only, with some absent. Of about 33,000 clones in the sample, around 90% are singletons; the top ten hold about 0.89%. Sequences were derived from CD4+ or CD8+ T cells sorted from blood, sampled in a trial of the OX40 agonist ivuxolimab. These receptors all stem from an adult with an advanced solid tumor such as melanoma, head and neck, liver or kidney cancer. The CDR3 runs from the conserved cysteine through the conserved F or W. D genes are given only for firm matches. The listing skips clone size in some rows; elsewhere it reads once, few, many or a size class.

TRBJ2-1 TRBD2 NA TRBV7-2 CASSSRWASGRDNEQFF TGTGCCAGCAGCTCCCGCTGGGCTAGCGGGCGCGACAATGAGCAGTTCTTC
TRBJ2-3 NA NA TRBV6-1 CASSSQKLTDTQYF TGTGCCAGCAGCAGCCAAAAACTCACAGATACGCAGTATTTT
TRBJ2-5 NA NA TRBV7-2 CASSLGVAASQETQYF TGTGCCAGCAGCTTAGGCGTCGCGGCTTCTCAAGAGACCCAGTACTTC
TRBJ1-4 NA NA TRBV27 CASSSSTRIATNEKLFF TGTGCCAGCAGTTCCTCGACACGGATTGCAACTAATGAAAAACTGTTTTTT
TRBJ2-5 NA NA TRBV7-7 CASNRLGLQETQYF TGTGCCAGCAACCGATTGGGACTCCAAGAGACCCAGTACTTC
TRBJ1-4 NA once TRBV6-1 CASSESRGREKLFF TGTGCCAGCAGTGAAAGTCGGGGAAGGGAAAAACTGTTTTTT
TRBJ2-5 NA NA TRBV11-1 CASSPSGEAQETQYF TGTGCCAGCAGCCCATCCGGGGAGGCCCAAGAGACCCAGTACTTC
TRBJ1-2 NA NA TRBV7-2 CASSLEPGNYGYTF TGTGCCAGCAGCTTAGAGCCAGGCAACTATGGCTACACCTTC
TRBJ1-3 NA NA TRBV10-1 CASSTSLSGNTIYF TGCGCCAGCAGTACGTCCTTATCTGGAAACACCATATATTTT
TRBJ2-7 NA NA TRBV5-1 CASSPQGPATSYEQYF TGCGCCAGCAGCCCACAAGGACCTGCTACCTCCTACGAGCAGTACTTC
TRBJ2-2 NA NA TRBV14 CASSQVSSNTGELFF TGTGCCAGCAGCCAAGTAAGCTCGAACACCGGGGAGCTGTTTTTT
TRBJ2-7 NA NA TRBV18 CASSPPRSPYEQYF TGTGCCAGCTCGCCCCCCAGGTCACCCTACGAGCAGTACTTC
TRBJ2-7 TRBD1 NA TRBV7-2 CASSWDRDGYEQYF TGTGCCAGCAGCTGGGACAGGGATGGCTACGAGCAGTACTTC
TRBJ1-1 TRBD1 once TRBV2 CASRPGTGGRWTEAFF TGTGCCAGCAGGCCCGGGACAGGGGGCAGATGGACTGAAGCTTTCTTT
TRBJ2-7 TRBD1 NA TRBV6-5 CASSSSGTATYEQYF TGTGCCAGCAGTTCATCCGGGACAGCGACCTACGAGCAGTACTTC
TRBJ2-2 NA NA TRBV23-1 CASSHDRLKVGELFF TGCGCCAGCAGTCACGACAGGCTCAAGGTGGGGGAGCTGTTTTTT
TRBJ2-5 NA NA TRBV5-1 CASSRTGGVGVETQYF TGCGCCAGCAGCAGGACAGGAGGGGTTGGGGTGGAGACCCAGTACTTC
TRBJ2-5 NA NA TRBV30 CAWSTTQETQYF TGTGCCTGGAGTACCACCCAAGAGACCCAGTACTTC
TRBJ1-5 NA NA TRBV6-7 CASSPGRFNQPQHF TGTGCCAGCAGCCCAGGACGGTTTAATCAGCCCCAGCATTTT
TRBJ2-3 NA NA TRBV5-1 CASSPYSGSDTQYF TGCGCCAGCAGCCCATATAGTGGGTCAGATACGCAGTATTTT
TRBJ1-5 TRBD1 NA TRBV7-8 CASSSGGASSSQPQHF TGTGCCAGCAGCTCAGGGGGGGCCTCCTCGAGTCAGCCCCAGCATTTT
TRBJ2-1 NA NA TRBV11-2 CASSLSFSDNEQFF TGTGCCAGCAGCTTAAGTTTCAGTGACAATGAGCAGTTCTTC
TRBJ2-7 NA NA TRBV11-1 CASSLRPGPSYEQYF TGTGCCAGCAGCTTAAGACCGGGACCCTCCTACGAGCAGTACTTC
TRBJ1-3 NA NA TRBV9 CASSAIPGPGASGNTIYF TGTGCCAGCAGCGCAATACCGGGACCAGGGGCCTCTGGAAACACCATATATTTT
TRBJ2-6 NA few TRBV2 CASILTGANVLTF TGTGCCAGCATCCTGACTGGGGCCAACGTCCTGACTTTC
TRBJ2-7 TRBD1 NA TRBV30 CAWSGNRGREQYF TGTGCCTGGAGTGGCAACAGGGGAAGGGAGCAGTACTTC
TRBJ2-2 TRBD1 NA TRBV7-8 CASSLVGNRGSTGELFF TGTGCCAGCAGCTTAGTGGGGAACAGGGGGTCTACCGGGGAGCTGTTTTTT
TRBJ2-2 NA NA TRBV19 CASGGTFNTGELFF TGTGCCAGCGGGGGGACATTTAACACCGGGGAGCTGTTTTTT
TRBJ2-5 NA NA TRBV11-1 CASSLEGSGRQETQYF TGTGCCAGCAGCTTAGAGGGGAGCGGGCGACAAGAGACCCAGTACTTC
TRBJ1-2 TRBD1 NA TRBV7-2 CASSPEGQGTYGYTF TGTGCCAGCAGCCCAGAGGGACAGGGGACCTATGGCTACACCTTC
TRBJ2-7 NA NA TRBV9 CASSVGQGHEQYF TGTGCCAGCAGCGTAGGTCAGGGCCACGAGCAGTACTTC
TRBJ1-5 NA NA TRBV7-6 CASSLGSGDSNQPQHF TGTGCCAGCAGCTTAGGGTCCGGGGATAGCAATCAGCCCCAGCATTTT
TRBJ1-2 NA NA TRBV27 CASTPALHTGGYTF TGTGCCAGCACCCCGGCCCTTCATACAGGGGGCTACACCTTC
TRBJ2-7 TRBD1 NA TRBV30 CALSIRTGLSYEQYF TGTGCCCTTAGCATCCGGACAGGCTTATCCTACGAGCAGTACTTC
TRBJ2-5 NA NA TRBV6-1 CASSFKETQYF TGTGCCAGCAGTTTTAAAGAGACCCAGTACTTC
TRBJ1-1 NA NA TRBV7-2 CASSLLGNTEAFF TGTGCCAGCAGCTTGTTAGGGAACACTGAAGCTTTCTTT
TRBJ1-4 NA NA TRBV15 CATRQGQRATNEKLFF TGTGCCACCAGACAAGGACAGCGCGCAACTAATGAAAAACTGTTTTTT
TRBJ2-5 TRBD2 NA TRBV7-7 CASSLRSGGPQETQYF TGTGCCAGCAGCTTAAGGAGCGGGGGGCCACAAGAGACCCAGTACTTC
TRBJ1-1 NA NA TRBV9 CASSPSLSGTEAFF TGTGCCAGCAGCCCGTCCCTCTCTGGGACTGAAGCTTTCTTT
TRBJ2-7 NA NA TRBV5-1 CASSFSGPVTVFYEQYF TGCGCCAGCAGCTTTTCCGGTCCGGTCACGGTCTTCTACGAGCAGTACTTC
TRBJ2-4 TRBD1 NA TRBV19 CASSIIRTGGSSNIQYF TGTGCCAGTAGTATAATCCGAACAGGGGGCTCTTCGAACATTCAGTACTTC
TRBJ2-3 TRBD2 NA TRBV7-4 CASNLRGDNSTDTQYF TGTGCCAGCAATCTGCGGGGGGACAATTCCACAGATACGCAGTATTTT
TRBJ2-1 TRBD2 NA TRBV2 CASSEASGGAEQFF TGTGCCAGCAGTGAGGCTAGCGGGGGAGCTGAGCAGTTCTTC
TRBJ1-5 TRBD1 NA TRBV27 CASSPGTGVTQPQHF TGTGCCAGCAGTCCCGGGACAGGGGTGACTCAGCCCCAGCATTTT
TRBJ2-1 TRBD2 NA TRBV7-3 CASSLLADPYNEQFF TGTGCCAGCAGCTTACTAGCGGACCCTTACAATGAGCAGTTCTTC
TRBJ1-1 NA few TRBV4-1 CASSQGGRGTEAFF TGCGCCAGCAGCCAAGGTGGTAGGGGCACTGAAGCTTTCTTT
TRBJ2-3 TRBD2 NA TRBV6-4 CASSPRASGAPPHTQYF TGTGCCAGCAGTCCCCGGGCTAGCGGGGCCCCCCCACATACGCAGTATTTT
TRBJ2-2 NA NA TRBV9 CASSPGRGGELFF TGTGCCAGCAGCCCCGGACGTGGCGGGGAGCTGTTTTTT
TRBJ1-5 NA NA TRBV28 CASGLGGAWAYSNQPQHF TGTGCCAGCGGCCTCGGGGGGGCGTGGGCTTATAGCAATCAGCCCCAGCATTTT
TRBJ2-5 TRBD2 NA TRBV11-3 CASSLGLLAGAKEETQYF TGTGCCAGCAGCTTAGGGTTGTTAGCGGGAGCGAAGGAAGAGACCCAGTACTTC
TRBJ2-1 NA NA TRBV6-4 CASSLDRFGEQFF TGTGCCAGCAGTCTGGACAGATTTGGTGAGCAGTTCTTC
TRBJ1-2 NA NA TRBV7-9 CASSETGGYTF TGTGCCAGCAGCGAGACGGGTGGCTACACCTTC
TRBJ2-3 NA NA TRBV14 CASSQARGTDTQYF TGTGCCAGCAGCCAAGCCAGGGGCACAGATACGCAGTATTTT